This is a list of T cell receptor beta chains from one sample in a study of Ad26.COV2.S vaccination and SARS-CoV-2 variants. Data came from immunoSEQ multiplex PCR; TCRdb stores just in-frame clones and leaves some out. The sample contains some 180,000 clones, around nine tenths of which appear only once. The sample consisted of peripheral blood, taken after recovery from COVID-19. These receptor sequences come from a human donor who had recovered from COVID-19. CDR3s include the opening cysteine and the closing phenylalanine or tryptophan. The D gene is left open where the match is weak. Clone size is not always given. Where it is, it says once, few, many or a class for expanded clones.

D gene: TRBD2
V gene: TRBV5-1
clone size: NA
CDR3 protein: CASTPSGNSYNEQFF

D gene: TRBD2
V gene: TRBV7-9
clone size: NA
CDR3 protein: CASSLAGLADHPF

D gene: NA
V gene: TRBV3-1/TRBV3-2
clone size: NA
CDR3 protein: CASSLPTGSGNTIYF

D gene: NA
V gene: TRBV4-1
clone size: NA
CDR3 protein: CASSQLTGMYTEAFF

D gene: NA
V gene: TRBV28
clone size: NA
CDR3 protein: CASSFPVSYGYTF

D gene: NA
V gene: TRBV5-6
clone size: NA
CDR3 protein: CASSLEGLPGHF

D gene: TRBD1
V gene: TRBV5-1
clone size: NA
CDR3 protein: CASSLAGQGTYEQYF

D gene: NA
V gene: TRBV28
clone size: NA
CDR3 protein: CASSLGRLDTQYF

D gene: TRBD1
V gene: TRBV4-1
clone size: few
CDR3 protein: CASSPEGARGQPQHF

D gene: NA
V gene: TRBV7-8
clone size: NA
CDR3 protein: CASSEGRVGDTEAFF

D gene: TRBD1
V gene: TRBV9
clone size: NA
CDR3 protein: CASSGTGTGGYEQYF

D gene: NA
V gene: TRBV5-1
clone size: NA
CDR3 protein: CASSLANRERWGMRQPQHF

D gene: NA
V gene: TRBV5-8
clone size: NA
CDR3 protein: CASSSWSPSSYEQYF

D gene: NA
V gene: TRBV5-6
clone size: once
CDR3 protein: CASSPQGLEQYF

D gene: NA
V gene: TRBV11-1
clone size: NA
CDR3 protein: CASSSEETQYF

D gene: NA
V gene: TRBV11-2
clone size: NA
CDR3 protein: CASSFTTGPSADTQYF

D gene: TRBD2
V gene: TRBV13
clone size: NA
CDR3 protein: CASSLGSGLAGGYEQYF

D gene: NA
V gene: TRBV9
clone size: NA
CDR3 protein: CASSVAVATEAFF

D gene: NA
V gene: TRBV5-4
clone size: NA
CDR3 protein: CASSLTLTSTDTQYF

D gene: NA
V gene: TRBV5-6
clone size: NA
CDR3 protein: CASSMDPIDYEQYF

D gene: TRBD1
V gene: TRBV10-1
clone size: NA
CDR3 protein: CASSLHRDRTYEQYF

D gene: NA
V gene: TRBV25-1
clone size: NA
CDR3 protein: CASSESSWTGTNYGYTF

D gene: NA
V gene: TRBV7-2
clone size: NA
CDR3 protein: CASSLERLNYGYTF

D gene: NA
V gene: TRBV6-5
clone size: NA
CDR3 protein: CASSRPGGRPEAFF

D gene: TRBD2
V gene: TRBV4-1
clone size: NA
CDR3 protein: CASSQTEVAGSEQFF

D gene: NA
V gene: TRBV19
clone size: NA
CDR3 protein: CASSLFTSSYNSPLHF

D gene: NA
V gene: TRBV12-3/TRBV12-4
clone size: NA
CDR3 protein: CASSLDRDTEAFF

D gene: NA
V gene: TRBV29-1
clone size: NA
CDR3 protein: CSGGHYKNAQYF

D gene: NA
V gene: TRBV29-1
clone size: NA
CDR3 protein: CSVDGGGGTNYGYTF

D gene: TRBD2
V gene: TRBV29-1
clone size: NA
CDR3 protein: CSVETGGGYEQYF

D gene: TRBD1
V gene: TRBV3-1/TRBV3-2
clone size: NA
CDR3 protein: CASSQRMRDRLLSNYGYTF

D gene: NA
V gene: TRBV28
clone size: NA
CDR3 protein: CASSQRAENSPLHF

D gene: NA
V gene: TRBV5-1
clone size: NA
CDR3 protein: CASSADRNYGYTF

D gene: TRBD2
V gene: TRBV5-1
clone size: many
CDR3 protein: CASSSGLAGLPSSREQYF

D gene: NA
V gene: TRBV3-1/TRBV3-2
clone size: NA
CDR3 protein: CASTLSGDYRKTQYF

D gene: TRBD1
V gene: TRBV5-4
clone size: NA
CDR3 protein: CASSTPTTGPGELFF

D gene: NA
V gene: TRBV7-2
clone size: NA
CDR3 protein: CASSLGGVYGYTF

D gene: TRBD2
V gene: TRBV5-4
clone size: once
CDR3 protein: CASSLRLAGLQETQYF

D gene: NA
V gene: TRBV28
clone size: NA
CDR3 protein: CASSATYEQYF

D gene: NA
V gene: TRBV6-5
clone size: NA
CDR3 protein: CASREGSTDTQYF

D gene: TRBD2
V gene: TRBV7-9
clone size: NA
CDR3 protein: CASTGLAGDDTSYNEQFF

D gene: NA
V gene: TRBV6-5
clone size: few
CDR3 protein: CASRHPENTGELFF

D gene: TRBD2
V gene: TRBV20-1
clone size: once
CDR3 protein: CSASRLADQETQYF

D gene: TRBD1
V gene: TRBV2
clone size: NA
CDR3 protein: CASKIDRGWGSAEAFF

D gene: NA
V gene: TRBV3-1/TRBV3-2
clone size: NA
CDR3 protein: CASSERVGEAFF

D gene: TRBD2
V gene: TRBV20-1
clone size: NA
CDR3 protein: CSASLLAGTSTDTQYF

D gene: NA
V gene: TRBV7-3
clone size: NA
CDR3 protein: CASSSGAPNQQFF

D gene: TRBD2
V gene: TRBV5-1
clone size: NA
CDR3 protein: CASSPGGAGFSYNEQFF